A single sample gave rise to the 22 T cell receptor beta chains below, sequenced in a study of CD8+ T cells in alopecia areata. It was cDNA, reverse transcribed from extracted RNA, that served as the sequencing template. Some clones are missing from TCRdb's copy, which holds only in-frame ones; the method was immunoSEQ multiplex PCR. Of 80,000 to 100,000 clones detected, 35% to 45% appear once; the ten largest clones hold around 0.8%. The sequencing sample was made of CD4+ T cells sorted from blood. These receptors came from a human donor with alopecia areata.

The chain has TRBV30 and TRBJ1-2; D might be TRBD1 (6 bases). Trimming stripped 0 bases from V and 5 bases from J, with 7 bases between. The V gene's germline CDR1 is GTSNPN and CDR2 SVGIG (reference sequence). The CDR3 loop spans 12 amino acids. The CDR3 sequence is CAWSVRGYGYTF. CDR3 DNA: TGTGCCTGGAGTGTCAGGGGATATGGCTACACCTTC.

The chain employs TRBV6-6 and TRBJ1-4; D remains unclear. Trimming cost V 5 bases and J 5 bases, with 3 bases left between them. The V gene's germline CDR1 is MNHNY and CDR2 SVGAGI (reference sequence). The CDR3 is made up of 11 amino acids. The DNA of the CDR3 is TGTGCCAGCAGTGAGAATGAAAAACTGTTTTTT. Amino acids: CASSENEKLFF.

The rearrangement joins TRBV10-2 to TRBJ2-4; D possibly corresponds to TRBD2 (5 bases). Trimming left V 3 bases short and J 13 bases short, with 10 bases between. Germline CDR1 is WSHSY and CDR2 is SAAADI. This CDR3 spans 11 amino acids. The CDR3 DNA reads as TGCGCCAGCAGTGAAATAGCGACACAGTACTTC. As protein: CASSEIATQYF.

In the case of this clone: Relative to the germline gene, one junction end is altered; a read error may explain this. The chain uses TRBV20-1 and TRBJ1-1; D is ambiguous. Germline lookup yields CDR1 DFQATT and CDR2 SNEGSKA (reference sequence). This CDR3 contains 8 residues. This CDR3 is CSPAEALF. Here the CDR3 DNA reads TGCAGCCCAGCTGAGGCCCTCTTT.

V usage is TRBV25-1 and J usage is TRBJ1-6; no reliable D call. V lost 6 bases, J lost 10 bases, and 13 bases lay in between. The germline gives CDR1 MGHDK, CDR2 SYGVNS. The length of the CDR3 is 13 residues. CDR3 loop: CASSGGLSSPLHF. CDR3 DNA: TGTGCCAGCAGCGGTGGCTTGAGCTCACCCCTCCACTTT.

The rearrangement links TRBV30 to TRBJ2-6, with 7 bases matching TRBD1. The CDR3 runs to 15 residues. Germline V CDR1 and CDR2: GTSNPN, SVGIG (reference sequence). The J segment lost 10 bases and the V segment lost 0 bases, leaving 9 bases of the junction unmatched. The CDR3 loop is CAWSVKDRAPNVLTF. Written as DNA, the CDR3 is TGTGCCTGGAGTGTTAAAGACAGGGCGCCTAACGTCCTGACTTTC.

The CDR3 nucleotides are TGCAGCGTCAAAAAACGGGGCCCCACCGGGGAGCTGTTTTTT. The encoded protein is CSVKKRGPTGELFF. The J gene is TRBJ2-2, the V gene TRBV29-1, with D perhaps given as TRBD1 or TRBD2 (5 bases each). CDR1 and CDR2 from the germline V gene are SQVTM and ANQGSEA. This CDR3 has 14 residues. V was shortened by 6 bases and J by 4 bases, with 15 bases between the two germline ends.

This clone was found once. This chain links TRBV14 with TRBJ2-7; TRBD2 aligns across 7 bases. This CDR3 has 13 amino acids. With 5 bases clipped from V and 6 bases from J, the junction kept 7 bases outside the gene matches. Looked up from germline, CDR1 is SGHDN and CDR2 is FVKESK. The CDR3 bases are TGTGCCAGCAGCGGGAGGGTTCCCCTCGAGCAGTACTTC. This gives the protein CASSGRVPLEQYF.

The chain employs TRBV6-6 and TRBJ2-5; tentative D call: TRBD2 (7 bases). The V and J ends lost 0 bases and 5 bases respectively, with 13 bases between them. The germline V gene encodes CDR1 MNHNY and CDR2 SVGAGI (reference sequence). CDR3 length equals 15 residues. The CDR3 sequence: CASSYSRGGMETQYF. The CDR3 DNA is TGTGCCAGCAGTTACTCCAGGGGAGGGATGGAGACCCAGTACTTC.

The CDR3 region has the DNA TGTGCCAGCAGTTTCCAAGGGACAGGGAGTGGCTACACCTTC. This codes for CASSFQGTGSGYTF. The rearrangement uses TRBV27 and TRBJ1-2; 9 bases fit TRBD1. The CDR3 contains 14 residues. V was clipped by 3 bases and J by 7 bases; unmatched bases: 6. Germline loops: CDR1 MNHEY, CDR2 SMNVEV (reference sequence).

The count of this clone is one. In nucleotides, the CDR3 is TGTGCCTGGAGCGCCCAATTAGGAAGAGAGACCCAGTACTTC. Translating it yields CAWSAQLGRETQYF. V usage is TRBV30 and J usage is TRBJ2-5, with no clear D. V was trimmed by 3 bases and J by 4 bases, leaving 15 bases between them. This CDR3 contains 14 residues. CDR1 GTSNPN and CDR2 SVGIG come from the germline V gene (reference sequence).

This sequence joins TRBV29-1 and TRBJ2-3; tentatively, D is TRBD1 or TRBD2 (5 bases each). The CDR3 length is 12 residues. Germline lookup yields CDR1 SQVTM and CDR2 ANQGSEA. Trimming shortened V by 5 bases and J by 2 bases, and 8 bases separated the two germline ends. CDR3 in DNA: TGCAGCGTTCGGGGCCTCACAGATACGCAGTATTTT. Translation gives CSVRGLTDTQYF.

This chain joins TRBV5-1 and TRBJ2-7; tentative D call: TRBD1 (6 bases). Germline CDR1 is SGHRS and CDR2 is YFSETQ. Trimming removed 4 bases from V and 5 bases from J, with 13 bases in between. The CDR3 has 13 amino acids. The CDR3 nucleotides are TGCGCCAGCAGCGAGGGGGATAGGGACGAGCAGTACTTC. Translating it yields CASSEGDRDEQYF.

This CDR3 reads CASSSPGQPYEQYF. The CDR3 DNA reads as TGTGCCAGCAGTTCGCCGGGACAGCCCTACGAGCAGTACTTC. The chain joins TRBV28 to TRBJ2-7; 7 bases are shared with TRBD1. The V gene's germline CDR1 is MDHEN and CDR2 SYDVKM. There are 14 residues in the CDR3. V gave up 4 bases and J gave up 2 bases; unmatched junction bases: 5.

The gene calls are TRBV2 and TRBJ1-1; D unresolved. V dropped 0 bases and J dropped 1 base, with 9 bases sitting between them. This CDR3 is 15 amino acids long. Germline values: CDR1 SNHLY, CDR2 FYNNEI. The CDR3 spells CASSEARVANTEAFF. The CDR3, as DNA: TGTGCCAGCAGTGAAGCGAGGGTGGCGAACACTGAAGCTTTCTTT.

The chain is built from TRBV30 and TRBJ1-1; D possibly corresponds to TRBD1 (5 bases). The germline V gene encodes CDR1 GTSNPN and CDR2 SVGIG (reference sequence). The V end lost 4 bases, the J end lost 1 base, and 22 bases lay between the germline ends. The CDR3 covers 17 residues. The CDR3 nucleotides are TGTGCCTGGACGAGACTTCTGGGGGTTGTGGCGAACACTGAAGCTTTCTTT. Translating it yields CAWTRLLGVVANTEAFF.

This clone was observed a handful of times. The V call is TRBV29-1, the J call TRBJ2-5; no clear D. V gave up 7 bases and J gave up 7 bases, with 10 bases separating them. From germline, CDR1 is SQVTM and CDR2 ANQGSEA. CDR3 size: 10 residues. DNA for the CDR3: TGCAGCGGGATGATGCGGACCCAGTACTTC. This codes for CSGMMRTQYF.

In nucleotides, the CDR3 is TGCAGCGTCCCAAAGGGGGCTAGCGGGAGGGAGACCCAGTACTTC. It yields the protein CSVPKGASGRETQYF. This chain connects TRBV29-1 to TRBJ2-5; 11 positions match TRBD2. The CDR3 spans 15 residues. Losses at the gene ends were 6 bases for V and 5 bases for J; bases not matched to a gene: 11. The germline V gene encodes CDR1 SQVTM and CDR2 ANQGSEA.

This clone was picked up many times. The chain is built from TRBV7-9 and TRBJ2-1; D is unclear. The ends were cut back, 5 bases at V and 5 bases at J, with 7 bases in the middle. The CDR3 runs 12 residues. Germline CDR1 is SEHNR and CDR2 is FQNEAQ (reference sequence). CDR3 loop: CASSPWNNEQFF. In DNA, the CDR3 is TGTGCCAGCAGCCCCTGGAACAATGAGCAGTTCTTC.

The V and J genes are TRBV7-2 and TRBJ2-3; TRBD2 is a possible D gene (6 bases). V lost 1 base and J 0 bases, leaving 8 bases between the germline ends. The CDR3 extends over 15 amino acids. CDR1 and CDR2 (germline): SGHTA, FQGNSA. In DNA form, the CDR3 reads TGTGCCAGCAGCTTAGTAGCGGATAGCACAGATACGCAGTATTTT. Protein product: CASSLVADSTDTQYF. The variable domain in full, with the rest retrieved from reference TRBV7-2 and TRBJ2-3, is GAGVSQSPSNKVTEKGKDVELRCDPISGHTALYWYRQSLGQGLEFLIYFQGNSAPDKSGLPSDRFSAERTGGSVSTLTIQRTQQEDSAVYLCASSLVADSTDTQYFGPGTRLTVL.

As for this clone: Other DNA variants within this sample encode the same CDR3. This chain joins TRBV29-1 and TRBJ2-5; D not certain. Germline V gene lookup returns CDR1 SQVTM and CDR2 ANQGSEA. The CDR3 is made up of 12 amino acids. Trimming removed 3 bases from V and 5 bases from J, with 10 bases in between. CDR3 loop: CSVEGPGETQYF. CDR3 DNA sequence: TGCAGCGTTGAGGGCCCCGGGGAGACCCAGTACTTC.

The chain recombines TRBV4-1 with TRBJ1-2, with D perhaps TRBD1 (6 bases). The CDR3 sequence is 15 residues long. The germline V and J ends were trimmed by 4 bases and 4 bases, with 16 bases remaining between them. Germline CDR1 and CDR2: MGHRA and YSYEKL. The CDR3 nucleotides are TGCGCCAGCAGCCCTCCCGGACAGAACTTCTATGGCTACACCTTC. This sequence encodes CASSPPGQNFYGYTF.